This TCR beta chain is from a study of vaccination and CD4 T cells after COVID-19. Study conclusions and caveats: The rise in median SARS-CoV-2-reactive clonotypes, from approximately 21 to 40, was not significant.

Cultured CD4+ T-cell DNA underwent Oncomine TCR Beta short-read sequencing. One entry per CDR3 protein, called by TCRdb with MiXCR from the PCR reads. Found here are approximately 12,000 distinct CDR3 sequences, around three fifths of them singletons; the top ten hold around 28%. Notes on this clonotype: Its cognate antigen is unknown.

The treatment is: approximately nine-day PBMC culture with coronavirus spike peptide pools or control peptides (ViraFEST assay). Germline loops: CDR1 MNHEY, CDR2 SVGEGT. With 7 bases removed from V and 0 bases from J, the gap between germline ends came to 9 bases. The CDR3 has 14 residues. This chain joins TRBV6-2 or TRBV6-3 and TRBJ2-2, with no clear D. Sequenced material: CD4+ T cells from blood, cultured in vitro, taken before SARS-CoV-2 vaccination. The receptor was derived from a human donor who had recovered from COVID-19. The CDR3 spells CASTAPANTGELFF. For the CDR3, the DNA is TGTGCCAGCACCGCCCCAGCGAACACCGGGGAGCTGTTTTTT.